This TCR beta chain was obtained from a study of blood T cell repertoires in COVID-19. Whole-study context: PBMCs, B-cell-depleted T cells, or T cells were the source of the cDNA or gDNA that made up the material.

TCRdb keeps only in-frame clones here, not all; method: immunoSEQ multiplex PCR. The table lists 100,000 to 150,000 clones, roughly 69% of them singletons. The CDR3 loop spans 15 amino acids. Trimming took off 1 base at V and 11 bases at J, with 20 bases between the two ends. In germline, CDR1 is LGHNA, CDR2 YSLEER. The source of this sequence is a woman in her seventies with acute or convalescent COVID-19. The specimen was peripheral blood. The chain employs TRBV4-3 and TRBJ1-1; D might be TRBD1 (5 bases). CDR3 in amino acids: CASSQVQDNSPRAFF. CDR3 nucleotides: TGCGCCAGCAGCCAAGTACAGGACAACTCCCCCCGGGCTTTCTTT.